The clone carrying this T cell receptor beta chain was recorded only once. Data came from immunoSEQ multiplex PCR; TCRdb stores just in-frame clones and leaves some out. This sample has about 220,000 clones, with more than 75% found just once. The sample is drawn from a study of blood T cell repertoires in COVID-19. The ends lost 1 base at V and 2 bases at J; junction bases unmatched: 2. The CDR3 covers 14 residues. Germline V gene lookup returns CDR1 GTSNPN and CDR2 SVGIG (reference sequence). The chain links TRBV30 to TRBJ2-1; the match to TRBD1 covers 7 bases. The sequence came from a man in his forties with active or convalescent COVID-19. The sample taken for sequencing was peripheral blood. The DNA of the CDR3 is TGTGCCTGGAGTGCGGGGACAGCCTACAATGAGCAGTTCTTC. It yields the protein CAWSAGTAYNEQFF.